Sequencing of this T cell receptor (beta chain) was carried out in a study of T cells expressing NK-cell markers. The germline V gene encodes CDR1 LGHNA and CDR2 YNFKEQ. The CDR3 runs 18 residues. TCRdb reprocessed the 5' RACE reads and reports one entry per CDR3 protein, with no DNA. The sample totals about 390,000 distinct CDR3 sequences. This chain uses TRBV4-2 with TRBJ2-2; TCRdb indicates TRBD2, and absent DNA this call remains unverified. Sequenced sample: blood T cells: a sorted CD56 or NKG2C T cell subset, CD4+ or CD8+ T cells, or bulk PBMC T cells (not recorded which). The receptor's source is a woman in her 50s in good health. Here the CDR3 reads CASSGGGASGGNTGELFF.